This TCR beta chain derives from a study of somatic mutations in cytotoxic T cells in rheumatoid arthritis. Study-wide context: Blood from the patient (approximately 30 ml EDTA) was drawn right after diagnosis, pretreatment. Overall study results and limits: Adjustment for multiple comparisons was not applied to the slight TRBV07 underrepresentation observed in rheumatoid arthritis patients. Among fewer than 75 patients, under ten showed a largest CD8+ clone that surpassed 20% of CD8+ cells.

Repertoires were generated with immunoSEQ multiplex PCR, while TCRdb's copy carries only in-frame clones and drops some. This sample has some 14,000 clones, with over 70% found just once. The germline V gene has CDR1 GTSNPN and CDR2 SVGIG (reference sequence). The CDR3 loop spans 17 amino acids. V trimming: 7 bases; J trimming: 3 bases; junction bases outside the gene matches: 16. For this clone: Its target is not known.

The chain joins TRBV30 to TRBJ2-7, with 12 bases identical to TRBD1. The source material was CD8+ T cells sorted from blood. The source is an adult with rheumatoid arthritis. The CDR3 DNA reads TGTGCCTCGGAGGGGACAGGGGGCGCAAATGGCATCTACGAGCAGTACTTC. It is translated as CASEGTGGANGIYEQYF.